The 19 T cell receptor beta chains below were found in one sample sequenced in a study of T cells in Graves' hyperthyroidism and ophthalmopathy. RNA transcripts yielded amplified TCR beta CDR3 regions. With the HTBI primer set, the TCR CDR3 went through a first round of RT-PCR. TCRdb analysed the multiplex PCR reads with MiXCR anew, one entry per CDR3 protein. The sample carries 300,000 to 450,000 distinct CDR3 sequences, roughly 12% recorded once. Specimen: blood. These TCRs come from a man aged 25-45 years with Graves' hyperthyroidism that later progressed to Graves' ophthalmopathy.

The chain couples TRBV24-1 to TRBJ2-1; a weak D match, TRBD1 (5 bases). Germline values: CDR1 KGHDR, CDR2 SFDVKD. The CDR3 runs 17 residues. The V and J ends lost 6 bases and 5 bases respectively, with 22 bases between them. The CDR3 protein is CATSPYFREMVHNEQFF. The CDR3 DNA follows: TGTGCCACCAGTCCGTATTTCAGGGAAATGGTCCACAATGAGCAGTTCTTC.

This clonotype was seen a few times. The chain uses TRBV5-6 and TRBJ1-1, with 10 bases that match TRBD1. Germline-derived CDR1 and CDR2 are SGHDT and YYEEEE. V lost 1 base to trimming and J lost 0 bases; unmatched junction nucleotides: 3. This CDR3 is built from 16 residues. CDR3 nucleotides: TGTGCCAGCAGCTTGTGGGACAGGGGCATGAACACTGAAGCTTTCTTT. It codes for CASSLWDRGMNTEAFF.

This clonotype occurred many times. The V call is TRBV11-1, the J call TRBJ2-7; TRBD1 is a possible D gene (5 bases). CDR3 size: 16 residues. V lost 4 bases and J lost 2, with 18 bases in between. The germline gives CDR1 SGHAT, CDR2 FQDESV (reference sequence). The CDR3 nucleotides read TGTGCCAGCAGCTCCGGAAGCAAGGGGTACCCCTACGAGCAGTACTTC. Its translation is CASSSGSKGYPYEQYF. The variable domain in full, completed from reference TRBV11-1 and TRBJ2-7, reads EAEVAQSPRYKITEKSQAVAFWCDPISGHATLYWYRQILGQGPELLVQFQDESVVDDSQLPKDRFSAERLKGVDSTLKIQPAELGDSAMYLCASSSGSKGYPYEQYFGPGTRLTVT.

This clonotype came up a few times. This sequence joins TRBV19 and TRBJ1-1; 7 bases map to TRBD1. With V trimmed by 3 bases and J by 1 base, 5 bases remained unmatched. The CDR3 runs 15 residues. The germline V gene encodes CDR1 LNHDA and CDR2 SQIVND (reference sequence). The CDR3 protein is CASSIGGQTNTEAFF. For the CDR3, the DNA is TGTGCCAGTAGTATCGGGGGACAGACGAACACTGAAGCTTTCTTT.

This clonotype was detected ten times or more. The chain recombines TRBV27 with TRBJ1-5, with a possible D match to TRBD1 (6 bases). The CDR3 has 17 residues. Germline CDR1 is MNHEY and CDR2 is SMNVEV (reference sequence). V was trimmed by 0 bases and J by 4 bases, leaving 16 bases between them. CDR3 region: CASSLSFRGWRNQPQHF. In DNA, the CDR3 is TGTGCCAGCAGTTTATCGTTCAGGGGATGGAGGAATCAGCCCCAGCATTTT.

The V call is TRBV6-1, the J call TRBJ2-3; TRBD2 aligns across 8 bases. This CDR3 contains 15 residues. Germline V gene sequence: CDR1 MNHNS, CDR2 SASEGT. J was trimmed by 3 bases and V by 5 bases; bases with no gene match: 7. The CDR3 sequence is CASSPGGVGTDTQYF. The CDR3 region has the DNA TGTGCCAGCAGTCCGGGGGGGGTTGGGACAGATACGCAGTATTTT.

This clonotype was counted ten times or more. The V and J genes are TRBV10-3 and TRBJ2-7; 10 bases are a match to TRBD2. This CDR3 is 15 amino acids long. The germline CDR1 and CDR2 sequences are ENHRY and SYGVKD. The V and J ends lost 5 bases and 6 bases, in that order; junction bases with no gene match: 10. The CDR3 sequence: CAISSKAGGSSEQYF. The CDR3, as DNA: TGTGCCATCAGTTCCAAAGCGGGGGGGAGTTCCGAGCAGTACTTC.

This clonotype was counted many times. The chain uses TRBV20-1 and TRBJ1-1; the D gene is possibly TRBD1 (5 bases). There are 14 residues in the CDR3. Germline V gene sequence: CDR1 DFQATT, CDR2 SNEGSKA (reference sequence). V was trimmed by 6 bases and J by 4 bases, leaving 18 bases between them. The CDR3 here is CSAGSFRGSTEAFF. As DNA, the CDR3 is TGCAGTGCCGGGAGTTTCCGGGGGAGCACTGAAGCTTTCTTT.

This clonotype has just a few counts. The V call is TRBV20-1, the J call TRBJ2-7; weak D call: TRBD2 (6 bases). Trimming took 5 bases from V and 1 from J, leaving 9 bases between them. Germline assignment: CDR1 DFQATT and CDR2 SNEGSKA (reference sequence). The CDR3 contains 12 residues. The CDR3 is CSAVADSYEQYF. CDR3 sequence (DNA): TGCAGTGCTGTAGCGGATTCCTACGAGCAGTACTTC.

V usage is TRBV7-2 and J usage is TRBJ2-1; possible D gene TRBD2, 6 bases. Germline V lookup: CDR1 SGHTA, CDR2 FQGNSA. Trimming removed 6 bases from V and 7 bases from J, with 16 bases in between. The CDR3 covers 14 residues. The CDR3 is CASRRNLGGNEQFF. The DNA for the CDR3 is TGTGCCAGCAGACGCAACCTGGGAGGTAATGAGCAGTTCTTC.

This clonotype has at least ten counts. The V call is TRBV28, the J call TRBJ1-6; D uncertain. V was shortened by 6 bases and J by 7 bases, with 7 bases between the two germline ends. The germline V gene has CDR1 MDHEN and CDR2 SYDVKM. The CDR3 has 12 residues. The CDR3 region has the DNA TGTGCCAGCAGCCTAATAAATTCACCCCTCCACTTT. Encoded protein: CASSLINSPLHF.

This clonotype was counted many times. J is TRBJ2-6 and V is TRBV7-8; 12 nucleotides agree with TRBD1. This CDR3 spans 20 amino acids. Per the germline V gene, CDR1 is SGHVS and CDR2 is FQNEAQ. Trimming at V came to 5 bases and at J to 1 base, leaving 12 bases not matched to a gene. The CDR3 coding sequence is TGTGCCAGCAGCAAAGTCCCGGGACAGGGGGCATCTTCTGGGGCCAACGTCCTGACTTTC. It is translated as CASSKVPGQGASSGANVLTF.

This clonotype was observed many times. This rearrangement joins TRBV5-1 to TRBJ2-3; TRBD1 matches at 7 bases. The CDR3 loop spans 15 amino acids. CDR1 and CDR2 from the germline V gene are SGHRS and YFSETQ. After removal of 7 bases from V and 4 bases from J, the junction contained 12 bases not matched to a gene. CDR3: CASGLGTGVSDTQYF. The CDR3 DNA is TGCGCCAGCGGATTAGGAACAGGGGTCTCAGATACGCAGTATTTT.

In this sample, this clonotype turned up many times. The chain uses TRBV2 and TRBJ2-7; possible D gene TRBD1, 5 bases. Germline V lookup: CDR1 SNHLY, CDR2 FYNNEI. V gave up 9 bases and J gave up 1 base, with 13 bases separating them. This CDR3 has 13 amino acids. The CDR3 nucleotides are TGTGCCAGTATCAGACAGTCATCCTACGAGCAGTACTTC. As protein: CASIRQSSYEQYF.

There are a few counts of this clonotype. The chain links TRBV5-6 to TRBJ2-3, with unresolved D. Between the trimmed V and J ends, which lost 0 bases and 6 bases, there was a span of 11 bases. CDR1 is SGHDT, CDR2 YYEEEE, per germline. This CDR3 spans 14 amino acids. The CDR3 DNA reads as TGTGCCAGCAGCTTGGGTGGGGTCCCGGATACGCAGTATTTT. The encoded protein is CASSLGGVPDTQYF.

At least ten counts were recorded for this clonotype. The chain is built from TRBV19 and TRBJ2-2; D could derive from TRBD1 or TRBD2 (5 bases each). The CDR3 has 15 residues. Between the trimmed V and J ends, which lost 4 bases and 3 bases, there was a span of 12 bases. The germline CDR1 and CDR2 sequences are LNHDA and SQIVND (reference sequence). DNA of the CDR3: TGTGCCAGTAGTACCCGGGACGGATACACCGGGGAGCTGTTTTTT. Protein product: CASSTRDGYTGELFF.

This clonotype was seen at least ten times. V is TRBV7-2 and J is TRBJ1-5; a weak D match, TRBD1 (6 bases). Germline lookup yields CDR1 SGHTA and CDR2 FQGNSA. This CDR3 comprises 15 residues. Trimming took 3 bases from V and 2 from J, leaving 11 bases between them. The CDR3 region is CASSFGAGGNQPQHF. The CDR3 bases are TGTGCCAGCAGCTTCGGTGCAGGGGGCAATCAGCCCCAGCATTTT.

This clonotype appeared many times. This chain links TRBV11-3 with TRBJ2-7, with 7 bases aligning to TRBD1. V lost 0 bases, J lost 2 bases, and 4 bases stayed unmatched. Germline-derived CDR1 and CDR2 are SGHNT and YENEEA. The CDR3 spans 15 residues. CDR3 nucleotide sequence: TGTGCCAGCAGCTTAGAGGACAGGTCGGCCTACGAGCAGTACTTC. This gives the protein CASSLEDRSAYEQYF.

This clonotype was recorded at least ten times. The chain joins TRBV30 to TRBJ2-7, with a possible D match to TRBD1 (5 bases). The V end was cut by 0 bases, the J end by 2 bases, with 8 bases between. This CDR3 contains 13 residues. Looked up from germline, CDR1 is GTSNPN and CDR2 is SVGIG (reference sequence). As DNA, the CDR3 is TGTGCCTGGAGTGTACAGGAGCCCTACGAGCAGTACTTC. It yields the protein CAWSVQEPYEQYF.